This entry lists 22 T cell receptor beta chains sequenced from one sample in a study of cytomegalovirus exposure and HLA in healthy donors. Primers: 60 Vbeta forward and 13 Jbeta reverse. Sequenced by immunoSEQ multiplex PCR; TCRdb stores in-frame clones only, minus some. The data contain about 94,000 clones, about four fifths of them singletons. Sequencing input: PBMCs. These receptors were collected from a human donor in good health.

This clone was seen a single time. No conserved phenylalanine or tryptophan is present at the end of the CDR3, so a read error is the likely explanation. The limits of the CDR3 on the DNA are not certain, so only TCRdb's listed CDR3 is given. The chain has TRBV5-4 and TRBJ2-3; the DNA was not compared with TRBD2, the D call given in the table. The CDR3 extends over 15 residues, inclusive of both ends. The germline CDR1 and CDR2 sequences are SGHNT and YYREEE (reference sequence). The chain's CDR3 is CASSQSPLAGAGVFS.

CDR3 DNA sequence: TGTGCCAGCTCACCAGTCGCAGATACGCAGTATTTT. Translation gives CASSPVADTQYF. The rearrangement uses TRBV18 and TRBJ2-3; unclear D gene. Between the trimmed V and J ends, which lost 2 bases and 4 bases, there was a span of 4 bases. The CDR3 length is 12 residues. Looked up from germline, CDR1 is KGHSH and CDR2 is LQKENI.

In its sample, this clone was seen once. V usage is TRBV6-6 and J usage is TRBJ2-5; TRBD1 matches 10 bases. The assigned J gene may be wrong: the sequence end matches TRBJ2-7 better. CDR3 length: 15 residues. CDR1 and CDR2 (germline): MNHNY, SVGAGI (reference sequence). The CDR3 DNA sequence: TGTGCCAGCAGTGACAGGGGACAGGGGTCCTACGAGCAGTACTTC. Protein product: CASSDRGQGSYEQYF.

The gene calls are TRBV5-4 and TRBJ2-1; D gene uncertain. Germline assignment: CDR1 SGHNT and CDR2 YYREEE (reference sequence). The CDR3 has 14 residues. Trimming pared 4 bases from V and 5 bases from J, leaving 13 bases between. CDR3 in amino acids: CASSRELPNNEQFF. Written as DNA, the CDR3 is TGTGCCAGCAGCCGAGAGCTCCCCAACAATGAGCAGTTCTTC.

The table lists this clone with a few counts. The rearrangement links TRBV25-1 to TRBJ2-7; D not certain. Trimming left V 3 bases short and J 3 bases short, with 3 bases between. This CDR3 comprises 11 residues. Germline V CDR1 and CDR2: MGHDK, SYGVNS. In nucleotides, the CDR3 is TGTGCCAGCAGTGATCTCTACGAGCAGTACTTC. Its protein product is CASSDLYEQYF.

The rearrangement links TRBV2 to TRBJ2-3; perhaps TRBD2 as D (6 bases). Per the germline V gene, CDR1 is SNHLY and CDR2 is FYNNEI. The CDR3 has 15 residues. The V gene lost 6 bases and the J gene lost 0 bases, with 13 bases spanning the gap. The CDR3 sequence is CASRLDYISTDTQYF. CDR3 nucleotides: TGTGCCAGCAGACTGGACTACATCAGCACAGATACGCAGTATTTT. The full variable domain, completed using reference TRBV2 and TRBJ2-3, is EPEVTQTPSHQVTQMGQEVILRCVPISNHLYFYWYRQILGQKVEFLVSFYNNEISEKSEIFDDQFSVERPDGSNFTLKIRSTKLEDSAMYFCASRLDYISTDTQYFGPGTRLTVL.

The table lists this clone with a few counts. CDR3 nucleotides: TGTGCCAGCAGTCCCCCGGGACTAGCGGACTCTTTAGGGAATGAGCAGTTCTTC. Amino acid sequence: CASSPPGLADSLGNEQFF. This rearrangement joins TRBV28 to TRBJ2-1, with 11 bases matching TRBD2. The V segment lost 5 bases and the J segment 7 bases; nucleotides outside the gene matches: 16. The CDR3 is 18 amino acids. Germline V gene lookup returns CDR1 MDHEN and CDR2 SYDVKM. Based on the CDR3 plus reference TRBV28 and TRBJ2-1, the full variable domain is DVKVTQSSRYLVKRTGEKVFLECVQDMDHENMFWYRQDPGLGLRLIYFSYDVKMKEKGDIPEGYSVSREKKERFSLILESASTNQTSMYLCASSPPGLADSLGNEQFFGPGTRLTVL.

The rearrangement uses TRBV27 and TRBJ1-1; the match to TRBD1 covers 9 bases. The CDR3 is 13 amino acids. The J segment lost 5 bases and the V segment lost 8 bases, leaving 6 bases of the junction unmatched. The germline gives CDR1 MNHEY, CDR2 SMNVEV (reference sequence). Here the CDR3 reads CASGDRGITEAFF. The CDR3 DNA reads TGTGCCAGCGGTGACAGGGGGATTACTGAAGCTTTCTTT.

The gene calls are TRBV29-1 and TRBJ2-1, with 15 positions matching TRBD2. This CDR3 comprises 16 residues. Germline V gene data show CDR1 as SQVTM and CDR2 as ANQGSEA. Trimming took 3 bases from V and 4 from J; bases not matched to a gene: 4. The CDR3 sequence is CSVEGLAGGVYNEQFF. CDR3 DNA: TGCAGCGTTGAGGGACTAGCGGGAGGCGTTTACAATGAGCAGTTCTTC.

CDR3 sequence: CASSQVWGTSGFSYNEQFF. The CDR3 bases are TGTGCCAGCAGCCAAGTATGGGGGACTAGCGGTTTCTCCTACAATGAGCAGTTCTTC. This sequence joins TRBV14 and TRBJ2-1; 11 bases map to TRBD2. V dropped 1 base and J dropped 0; count of bases not matched to a gene: 8. Germline CDR1 reads SGHDN; CDR2 reads FVKESK. CDR3 length equals 19 residues.

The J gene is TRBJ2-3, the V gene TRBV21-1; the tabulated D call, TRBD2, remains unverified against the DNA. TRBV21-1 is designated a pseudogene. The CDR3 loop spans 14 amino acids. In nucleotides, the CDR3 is TGTGCCAGCAGCACGACTAGGGCGGGAGATACGCAGTATTTT. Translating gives CASSTTRAGDTQYF.

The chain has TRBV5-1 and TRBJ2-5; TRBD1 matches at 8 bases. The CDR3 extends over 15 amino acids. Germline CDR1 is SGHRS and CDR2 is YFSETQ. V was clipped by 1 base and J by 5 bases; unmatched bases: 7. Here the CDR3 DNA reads TGCGCCAGCAGCTTGTTGTCAGGGGGCTTCGAGACCCAGTACTTC. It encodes CASSLLSGGFETQYF.

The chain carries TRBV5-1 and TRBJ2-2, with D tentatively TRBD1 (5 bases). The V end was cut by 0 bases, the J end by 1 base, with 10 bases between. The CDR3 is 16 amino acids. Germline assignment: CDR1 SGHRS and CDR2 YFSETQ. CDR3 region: CASSLARQGNTGELFF. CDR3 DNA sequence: TGCGCCAGCAGCTTGGCACGGCAGGGGAACACCGGGGAGCTGTTTTTT.

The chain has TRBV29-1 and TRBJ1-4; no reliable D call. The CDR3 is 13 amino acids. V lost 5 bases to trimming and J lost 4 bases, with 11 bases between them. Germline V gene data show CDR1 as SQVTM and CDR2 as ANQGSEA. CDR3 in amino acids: CSVLGPINEKLFF. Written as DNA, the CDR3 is TGCAGCGTTCTAGGCCCAATTAATGAAAAACTGTTTTTT.

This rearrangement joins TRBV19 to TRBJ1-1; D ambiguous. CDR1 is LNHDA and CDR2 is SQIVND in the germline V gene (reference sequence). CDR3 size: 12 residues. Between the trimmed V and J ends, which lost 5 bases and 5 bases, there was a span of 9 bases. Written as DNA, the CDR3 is TGTGCCAGTAGTGACGGGTGGACTGAAGCTTTCTTT. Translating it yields CASSDGWTEAFF.

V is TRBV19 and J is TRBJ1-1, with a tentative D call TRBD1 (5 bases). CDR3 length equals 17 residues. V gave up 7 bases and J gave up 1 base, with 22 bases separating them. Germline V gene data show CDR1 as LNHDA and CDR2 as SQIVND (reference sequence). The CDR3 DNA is TGTGCCAGTACCCCCTGGGGCACCGGCCGAGGGAACACTGAAGCTTTCTTT. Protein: CASTPWGTGRGNTEAFF.

CDR3 loop: CASSLLSAGGADTQYF. The CDR3 nucleotides read TGTGCCAGCAGCTTATTGTCCGCGGGAGGGGCAGATACGCAGTATTTT. The genes are TRBV7-2 and TRBJ2-3; 9 nucleotides line up with TRBD2. The V segment lost 2 bases and the J segment 4 bases; nucleotides outside the gene matches: 7. The CDR3 totals 16 residues. Germline V gene lookup returns CDR1 SGHTA and CDR2 FQGNSA.

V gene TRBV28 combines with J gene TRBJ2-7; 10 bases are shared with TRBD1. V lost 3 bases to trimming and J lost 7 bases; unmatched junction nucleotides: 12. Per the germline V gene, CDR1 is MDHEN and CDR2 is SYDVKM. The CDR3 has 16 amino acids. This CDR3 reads CASSLGGGQGSGEQYF. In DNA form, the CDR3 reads TGTGCCAGCAGTTTGGGGGGGGGACAGGGGTCGGGGGAGCAGTACTTC.

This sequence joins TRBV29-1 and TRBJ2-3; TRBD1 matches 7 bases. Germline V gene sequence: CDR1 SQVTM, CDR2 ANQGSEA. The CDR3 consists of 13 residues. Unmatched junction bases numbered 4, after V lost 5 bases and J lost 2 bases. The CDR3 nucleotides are TGCAGCGTTAGACAGGGTAACACAGATACGCAGTATTTT. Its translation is CSVRQGNTDTQYF.

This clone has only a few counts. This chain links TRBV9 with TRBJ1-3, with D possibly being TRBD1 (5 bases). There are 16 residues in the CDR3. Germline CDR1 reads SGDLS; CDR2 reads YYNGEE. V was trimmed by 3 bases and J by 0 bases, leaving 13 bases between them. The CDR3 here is CASSGRGGDSGNTIYF. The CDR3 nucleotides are TGTGCCAGCAGCGGGCGGGGGGGGGACTCTGGAAACACCATATATTTT.

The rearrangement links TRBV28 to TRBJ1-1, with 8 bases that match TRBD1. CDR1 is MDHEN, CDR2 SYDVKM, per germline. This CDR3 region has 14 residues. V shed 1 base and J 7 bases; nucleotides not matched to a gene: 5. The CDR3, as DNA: TGTGCCAGCAGTTTATTGGACAGGGCGCTTGAAGCTTTCTTT. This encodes CASSLLDRALEAFF.

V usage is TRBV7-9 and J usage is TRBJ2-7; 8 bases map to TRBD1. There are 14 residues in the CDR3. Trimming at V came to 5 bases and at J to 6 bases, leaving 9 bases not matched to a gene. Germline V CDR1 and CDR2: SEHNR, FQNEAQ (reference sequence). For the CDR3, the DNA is TGTGCCAGCAGCCCCCTCTGGACAGGGAGCGAGCAGTACTTC. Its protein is CASSPLWTGSEQYF.